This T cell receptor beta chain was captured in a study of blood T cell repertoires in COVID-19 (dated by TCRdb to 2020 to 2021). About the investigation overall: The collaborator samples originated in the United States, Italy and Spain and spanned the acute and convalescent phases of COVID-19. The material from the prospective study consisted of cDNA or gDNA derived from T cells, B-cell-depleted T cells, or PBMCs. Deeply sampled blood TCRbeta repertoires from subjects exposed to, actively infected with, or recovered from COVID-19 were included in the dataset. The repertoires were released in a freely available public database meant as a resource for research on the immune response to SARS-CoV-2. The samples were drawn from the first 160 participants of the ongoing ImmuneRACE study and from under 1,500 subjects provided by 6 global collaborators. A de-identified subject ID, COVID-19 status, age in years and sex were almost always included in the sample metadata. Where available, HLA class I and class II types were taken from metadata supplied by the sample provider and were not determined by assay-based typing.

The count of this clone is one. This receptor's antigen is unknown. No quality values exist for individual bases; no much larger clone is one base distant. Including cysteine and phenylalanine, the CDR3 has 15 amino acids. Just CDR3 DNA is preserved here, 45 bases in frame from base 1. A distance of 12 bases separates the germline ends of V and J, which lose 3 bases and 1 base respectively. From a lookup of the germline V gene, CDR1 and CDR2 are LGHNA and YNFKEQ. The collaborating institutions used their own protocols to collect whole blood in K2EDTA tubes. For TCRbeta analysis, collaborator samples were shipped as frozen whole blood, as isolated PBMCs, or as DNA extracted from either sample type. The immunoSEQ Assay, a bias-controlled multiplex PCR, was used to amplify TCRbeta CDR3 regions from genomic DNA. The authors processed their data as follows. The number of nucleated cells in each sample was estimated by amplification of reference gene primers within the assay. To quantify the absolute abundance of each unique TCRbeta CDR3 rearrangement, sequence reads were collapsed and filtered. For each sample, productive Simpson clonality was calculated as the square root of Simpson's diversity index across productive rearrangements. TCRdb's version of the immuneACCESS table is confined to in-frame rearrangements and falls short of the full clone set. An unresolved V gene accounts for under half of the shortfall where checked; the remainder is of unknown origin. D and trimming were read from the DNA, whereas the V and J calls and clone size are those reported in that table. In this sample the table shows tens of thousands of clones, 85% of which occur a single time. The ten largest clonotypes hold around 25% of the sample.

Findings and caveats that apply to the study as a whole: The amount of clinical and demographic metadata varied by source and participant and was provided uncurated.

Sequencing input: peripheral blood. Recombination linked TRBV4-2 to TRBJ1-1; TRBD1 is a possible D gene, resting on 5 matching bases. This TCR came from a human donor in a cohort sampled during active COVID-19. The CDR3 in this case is CASSHIREGNTEAFF. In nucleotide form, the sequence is TGTGCCAGCAGCCACATCAGGGAGGGGAACACTGAAGCTTTCTTT.